This entry concerns a single T cell receptor (beta chain). Its antigen is not identified. This entry comes from a study of blood T cells in healthy people across ages. Broader study findings: Naive CD4+ cell counts and diversity both ran higher in long-lived than in aged donors.

The CDR3 totals 13 residues. V lost 6 bases and J lost 4, with 12 bases in between. In germline, CDR1 is MNHEY, CDR2 SMNVEV (reference sequence). Using a J-beta primer mix together with a sample-barcoded 5' primer, a second PCR was run for roughly 7 to 11 cycles. Sequencing recovered at least 2.5 million CDR3-containing paired-end reads from each sample. TCRdb re-derived calls from the 5' RACE reads in MiXCR, one entry per CDR3 protein. The profile shows 1.5 million to 2 million distinct CDR3 sequences, about 30% of them singletons. This sequence originates from a woman aged 30 to 39 in good health. This sequence joins TRBV27 and TRBJ1-1; D perhaps matches TRBD1 (6 bases). The sequencing input was blood. The CDR3 nucleotides read TGTGCCAGCAGCGGACAGCCACTCACTGAAGCTTTCTTT. Its translation: CASSGQPLTEAFF.